The 15 T cell receptor beta chains below come from one sample, sequenced in a study of T cell responses to AZD1222 COVID-19 vaccine. Clones were sequenced by immunoSEQ multiplex PCR, and TCRdb holds only the in-frame ones, with some missing. In the table there are some 110,000 clones, just over 85% of which are singletons. This sample comprised peripheral blood, obtained on day 0 of AZD1222 vaccination. These receptors all stem from an adult in good health.

The V and J genes are TRBV6-5 and TRBJ1-1; D uncertain. This CDR3 comprises 14 residues. Germline V gene lookup returns CDR1 MNHEY and CDR2 SVGAGI. V was trimmed by 6 bases and J by 3 bases, leaving 14 bases between them. CDR3: CASRSGLRYTEAFF. The CDR3 DNA reads TGTGCCAGCAGGTCAGGCCTGAGGTACACTGAAGCTTTCTTT.

V is TRBV9 and J is TRBJ1-3; 9 nucleotides align to TRBD1. Germline V gene sequence: CDR1 SGDLS, CDR2 YYNGEE. J was trimmed by 3 bases and V by 3 bases; bases with no gene match: 7. The CDR3 runs to 16 residues. The CDR3 DNA is TGTGCCAGCAGCGGCCGGGACAGGGTGGTTGGAAACACCATATATTTT. Residues: CASSGRDRVVGNTIYF.

This chain joins TRBV19 and TRBJ1-1, with D possibly matching TRBD1 (5 bases). The CDR3 is made up of 15 amino acids. CDR1 LNHDA and CDR2 SQIVND come from the germline V gene (reference sequence). V lost 6 bases and J 6 bases, leaving 20 bases between the germline ends. The DNA of the CDR3 is TGTGCCAGTAGCCTCGGTGGGGCAGGGAGAGCTGAAGCTTTCTTT. This encodes CASSLGGAGRAEAFF.

V gene TRBV28 combines with J gene TRBJ1-1; unclear D gene. This CDR3 has 12 residues. Trimming cost V 8 bases and J 5 bases, with 12 bases left between them. The germline CDR1 and CDR2 sequences are MDHEN and SYDVKM. The CDR3 nucleotides are TGTGCCAGCGGTAGAGGGTGGACTGAAGCTTTCTTT. This codes for CASGRGWTEAFF. The variable domain in full, completed from reference TRBV28 and TRBJ1-1, reads DVKVTQSSRYLVKRTGEKVFLECVQDMDHENMFWYRQDPGLGLRLIYFSYDVKMKEKGDIPEGYSVSREKKERFSLILESASTNQTSMYLCASGRGWTEAFFGQGTRLTVV.

This chain joins TRBV7-9 and TRBJ1-4, with TRBD1 matching 9 bases. This CDR3 comprises 15 residues. Germline-derived CDR1 and CDR2 are SEHNR and FQNEAQ (reference sequence). After removal of 0 bases from V and 8 bases from J, the junction contained 4 bases not matched to a gene. The CDR3 DNA reads TGTGCCAGCAGCTTAGCCGGGACAGGGCGAGAAAAACTGTTTTTT. This gives the protein CASSLAGTGREKLFF.

This rearrangement joins TRBV15 to TRBJ1-1; a weak D match, TRBD1 (5 bases). Germline V gene lookup returns CDR1 LNHNV and CDR2 YYDKDF (reference sequence). The CDR3 sequence is 15 residues long. V dropped 0 bases and J dropped 4 bases, with 12 bases sitting between them. CDR3: CATSREVLGGTEAFF. The CDR3 DNA is TGTGCCACCAGCAGAGAAGTTCTTGGGGGCACTGAAGCTTTCTTT.

The chain employs TRBV3-1 (or the pseudogene TRBV3-2) and TRBJ1-1; the D gene is possibly TRBD1 (6 bases). V was shortened by 0 bases and J by 10 bases, with 15 bases between the two germline ends. Germline V CDR1 and CDR2: LGHDT, YNNKEL (reference sequence). This CDR3 contains 14 residues. DNA for the CDR3: TGTGCCAGCAGCCAAGACGCGACAGGTGGTAGAGCTTTCTTT. Translating it yields CASSQDATGGRAFF.

The chain couples TRBV4-2 to TRBJ2-1; D remains ambiguous. The V gene lost 1 base and the J gene lost 0 bases, with 10 bases spanning the gap. The CDR3 spans 16 residues. The germline V gene encodes CDR1 LGHNA and CDR2 YNFKEQ. The CDR3: CASSQGRGVSYNEQFF. The DNA of the CDR3 is TGTGCCAGCAGCCAAGGGCGTGGGGTCTCCTACAATGAGCAGTTCTTC.

This chain links TRBV5-1 with TRBJ2-1; D gene unclear. Germline CDR1 SGHRS, CDR2 YFSETQ. Trimming removed 4 bases from V and 8 bases from J, with 13 bases in between. This CDR3 has 13 amino acids. CDR3 nucleotide sequence: TGCGCCAGCAGCCCCTCACCTGGGGATGAGCAGTTCTTC. Amino acid sequence: CASSPSPGDEQFF.

The table lists this clone with a few counts. The chain employs TRBV3-1 (or the pseudogene TRBV3-2) and TRBJ2-7; 9 bases align to TRBD2. Germline CDR1 reads LGHDT; CDR2 reads YNNKEL (reference sequence). There are 17 residues in the CDR3. V was clipped by 1 base and J by 0 bases; unmatched bases: 7. The CDR3 coding sequence is TGTGCCAGCAGCCAAGCCGAAGGACTAGCGTTCTCCTACGAGCAGTACTTC. As protein: CASSQAEGLAFSYEQYF.

This sequence joins TRBV7-8 and TRBJ1-1; no clear D gene. Germline CDR1 reads SGHVS; CDR2 reads FQNEAQ. The CDR3 contains 13 residues. The V end lost 2 bases, the J end lost 0 bases, and 4 bases lay between the germline ends. In nucleotides, the CDR3 is TGTGCCAGCAGCTTATTTGTGAACACTGAAGCTTTCTTT. Encoded protein: CASSLFVNTEAFF.

This chain uses TRBV11-2 with TRBJ1-1, with D unresolved. This CDR3 contains 13 residues. Trimming cost V 2 bases and J 8 bases, with 12 bases left between them. Germline assignment: CDR1 SGHAT and CDR2 FQNNGV. The CDR3 coding sequence is TGTGCCAGCAGCTTAACTGAGCCCTCAGAAGCTTTCTTT. Protein: CASSLTEPSEAFF.

The chain carries TRBV7-2 and TRBJ2-5; D is possibly TRBD2 (5 bases). Germline lookup yields CDR1 SGHTA and CDR2 FQGNSA. The V gene lost 5 bases and the J gene lost 1 base, with 8 bases spanning the gap. The CDR3 totals 13 residues. The CDR3 DNA reads TGTGCCAGCAGCGGGCGGGTCCAAGAGACCCAGTACTTC. Protein: CASSGRVQETQYF.

This clone was seen only once. CDR3 region: CASTSRGVTTYTGELFF. In nucleotides, the CDR3 is TGTGCCAGCACCAGTAGGGGGGTGACCACGTACACCGGGGAGCTGTTTTTT. The chain recombines TRBV13 with TRBJ2-2; D is tentatively TRBD1 or TRBD2 (6 bases each). V was cut by 7 bases and J by 3 bases, with 21 bases left in between. In germline, CDR1 is PRHDT, CDR2 FYEKMQ (reference sequence). The CDR3 contains 17 residues.

This clone was recorded only once. The chain links TRBV5-1 to TRBJ2-7; D perhaps matches TRBD1 (5 bases). V shed 3 bases and J shed 2 bases, with 12 bases lying between them. This CDR3 has 14 amino acids. The germline V gene encodes CDR1 SGHRS and CDR2 YFSETQ. DNA of the CDR3: TGCGCCAGCAGCTCGACAGAACTTCCCTACGAGCAGTACTTC. This sequence encodes CASSSTELPYEQYF.